Reported below is one T cell receptor (beta chain). Losses at the gene ends were 1 base for V and 4 bases for J; bases not matched to a gene: 9. There are 18 residues in the CDR3. CDR1 and CDR2 (germline): LGHNA, YSLEER. This specimen belongs to a study of technical replicates of blood from a handful of donors. Sequencing was performed with immunoSEQ multiplex PCR; in TCRdb, only in-frame clones are kept and a portion is missing. This sample has 59,000 or so clones, with roughly 95% found just once. The sequenced sample was PBMCs. This chain joins TRBV4-3 and TRBJ2-3, with 12 bases that match TRBD2. The clonotype was recovered from a human donor in good health. Some clones in this sample may be carry-over from other donors' samples. CDR3 amino acids: CASSQGTLAGGTSDTQYF. The CDR3 DNA is TGCGCCAGCAGCCAAGGCACCCTAGCGGGGGGGACCTCAGATACGCAGTATTTT.